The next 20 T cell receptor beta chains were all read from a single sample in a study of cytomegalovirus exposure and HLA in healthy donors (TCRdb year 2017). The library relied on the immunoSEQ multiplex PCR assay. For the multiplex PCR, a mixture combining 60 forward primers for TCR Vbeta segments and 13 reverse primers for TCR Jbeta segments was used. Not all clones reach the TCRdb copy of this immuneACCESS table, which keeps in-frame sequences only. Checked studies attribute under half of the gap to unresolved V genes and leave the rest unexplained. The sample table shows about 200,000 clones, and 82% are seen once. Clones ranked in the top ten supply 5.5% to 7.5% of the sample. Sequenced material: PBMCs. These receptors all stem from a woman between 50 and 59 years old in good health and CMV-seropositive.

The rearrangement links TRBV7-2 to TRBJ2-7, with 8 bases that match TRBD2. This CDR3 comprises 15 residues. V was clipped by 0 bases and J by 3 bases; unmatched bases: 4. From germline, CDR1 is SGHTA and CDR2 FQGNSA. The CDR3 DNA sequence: TGTGCCAGCAGCTTAGCGGCTAGCGGGCGCTACGAGCAGTACTTC. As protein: CASSLAASGRYEQYF.

CDR3 loop: CASSITSGRGGTDTQYF. CDR3 DNA: TGCGCCAGCAGCATCACTAGCGGGAGGGGGGGCACAGATACGCAGTATTTT. The rearrangement joins TRBV5-1 to TRBJ2-3; 13 positions agree with TRBD2. The CDR3 length is 17 residues. Per germline, CDR1 SGHRS and CDR2 YFSETQ. The trim removed 4 bases at V and 1 base at J, leaving 6 bases unmatched.

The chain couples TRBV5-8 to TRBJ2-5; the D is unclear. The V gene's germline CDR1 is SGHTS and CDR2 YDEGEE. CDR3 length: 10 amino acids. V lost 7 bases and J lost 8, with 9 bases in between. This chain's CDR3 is CASSFSTQYF. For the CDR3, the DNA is TGTGCCAGCTCCTTTTCCACCCAGTACTTC.

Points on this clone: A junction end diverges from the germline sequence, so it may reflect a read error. The CDR3 here is CASSLAGGPTDTQYF. The DNA of the CDR3 is TGTGCTAGCAGCTTAGCGGGGGGGCCCACAGATACGCAGTATTTT. The rearrangement uses TRBV7-7 and TRBJ2-3; TRBD2 aligns across 11 bases. CDR1 is SSHAT and CDR2 is FNYEAQ in the germline V gene (reference sequence). The CDR3 runs 15 residues. Full variable domain (remainder filled in from reference TRBV7-7 and TRBJ2-3): GAGVSQSPRYKVTKRGQDVTLRCDPISSHATLYWYQQALGQGPEFLTYFNYEAQPDKSGLPSDRFSAERPEGSISTLTIQRTEQRDSAMYRCASSLAGGPTDTQYFGPGTRLTVL.

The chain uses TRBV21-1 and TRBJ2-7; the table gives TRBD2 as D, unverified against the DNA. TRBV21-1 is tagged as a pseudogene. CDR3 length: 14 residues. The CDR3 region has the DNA TGTGCTATAAGAGAGGGCCTACCGTACTACGAGCAGTACTTC. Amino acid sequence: CAIREGLPYYEQYF.

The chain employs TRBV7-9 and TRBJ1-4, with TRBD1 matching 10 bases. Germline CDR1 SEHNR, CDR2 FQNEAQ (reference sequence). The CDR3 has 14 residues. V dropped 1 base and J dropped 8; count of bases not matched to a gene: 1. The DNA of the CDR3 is TGTGCCAGCAGCTTAGGGACAGGGGGGGAAAAACTGTTTTTT. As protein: CASSLGTGGEKLFF.

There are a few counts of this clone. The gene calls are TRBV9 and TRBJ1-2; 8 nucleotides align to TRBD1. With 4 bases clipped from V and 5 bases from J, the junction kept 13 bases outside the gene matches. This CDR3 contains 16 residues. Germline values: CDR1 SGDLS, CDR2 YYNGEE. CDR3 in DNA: TGTGCCAGCAGCCCTAGCCCGGACAGGGTATGGTATGGCTACACCTTC. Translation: CASSPSPDRVWYGYTF.

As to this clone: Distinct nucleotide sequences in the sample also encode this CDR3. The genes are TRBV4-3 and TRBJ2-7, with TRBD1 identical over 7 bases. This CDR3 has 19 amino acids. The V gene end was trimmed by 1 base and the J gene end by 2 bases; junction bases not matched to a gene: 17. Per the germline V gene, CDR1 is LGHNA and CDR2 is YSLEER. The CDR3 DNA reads TGCGCCAGCAGCCAAGCAGACCCATCGTCCGGAACAGGGGCCTACGAGCAGTACTTC. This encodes CASSQADPSSGTGAYEQYF.

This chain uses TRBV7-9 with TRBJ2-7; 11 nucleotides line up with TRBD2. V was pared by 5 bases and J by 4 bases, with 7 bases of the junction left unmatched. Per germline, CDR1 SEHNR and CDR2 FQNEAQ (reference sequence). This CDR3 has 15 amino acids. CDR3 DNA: TGTGCCAGCAGCCGCACTAGCGGGAGTTTTTACGAGCAGTACTTC. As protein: CASSRTSGSFYEQYF.

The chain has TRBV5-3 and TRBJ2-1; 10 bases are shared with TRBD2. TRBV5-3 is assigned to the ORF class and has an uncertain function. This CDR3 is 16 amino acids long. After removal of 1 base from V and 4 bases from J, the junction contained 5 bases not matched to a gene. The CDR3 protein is CARSLWGLAFYNEQFF. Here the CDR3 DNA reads TGTGCCAGAAGCTTGTGGGGACTAGCGTTTTACAATGAGCAGTTCTTC.

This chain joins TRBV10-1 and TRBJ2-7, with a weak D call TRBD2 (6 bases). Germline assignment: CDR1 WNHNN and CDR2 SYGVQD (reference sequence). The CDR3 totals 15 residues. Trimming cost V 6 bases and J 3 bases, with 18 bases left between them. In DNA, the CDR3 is TGCGCCAGCAGGAGGGTGGAGGGAAAGGGCTACGAGCAGTACTTC. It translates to CASRRVEGKGYEQYF.

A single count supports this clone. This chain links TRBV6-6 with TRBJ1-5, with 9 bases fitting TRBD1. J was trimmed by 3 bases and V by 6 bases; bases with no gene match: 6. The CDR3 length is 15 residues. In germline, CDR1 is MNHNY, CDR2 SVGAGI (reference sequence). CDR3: CASSLTGGNNQPQHF. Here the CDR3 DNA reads TGTGCCAGCAGCCTGACAGGGGGTAACAATCAGCCCCAGCATTTT.

CDR3 in DNA: TGTGCCAGCAGCCAGCGGGGGGCTAGCACAGATACGCAGTATTTT. Its protein product is CASSQRGASTDTQYF. The chain carries TRBV7-2 and TRBJ2-3; 9 bases match TRBD2. From germline, CDR1 is SGHTA and CDR2 FQGNSA. The CDR3 covers 15 residues. J was trimmed by 0 bases and V by 5 bases; bases with no gene match: 3. Combining the CDR3 with reference TRBV7-2 and TRBJ2-3 gives the whole variable domain GAGVSQSPSNKVTEKGKDVELRCDPISGHTALYWYRQSLGQGLEFLIYFQGNSAPDKSGLPSDRFSAERTGGSVSTLTIQRTQQEDSAVYLCASSQRGASTDTQYFGPGTRLTVL.

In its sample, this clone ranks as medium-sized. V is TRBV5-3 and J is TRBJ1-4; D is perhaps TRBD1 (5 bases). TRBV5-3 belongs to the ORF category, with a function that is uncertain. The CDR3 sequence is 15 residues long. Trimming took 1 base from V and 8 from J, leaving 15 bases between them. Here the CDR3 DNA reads TGTGCCAGAAGCTTGAGGCCCAGGGTGGGCGAAAAACTGTTTTTT. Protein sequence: CARSLRPRVGEKLFF.

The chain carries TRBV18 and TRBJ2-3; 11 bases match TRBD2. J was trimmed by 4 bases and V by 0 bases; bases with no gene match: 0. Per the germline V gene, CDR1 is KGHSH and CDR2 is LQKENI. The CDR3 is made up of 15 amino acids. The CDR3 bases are TGTGCCAGCTCACCACCACTAGCGGGAGCAGATACGCAGTATTTT. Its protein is CASSPPLAGADTQYF.

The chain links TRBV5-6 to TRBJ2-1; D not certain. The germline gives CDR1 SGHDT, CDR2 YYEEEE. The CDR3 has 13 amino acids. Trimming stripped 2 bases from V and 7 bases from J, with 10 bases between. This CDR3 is CASSFPTGNEQFF. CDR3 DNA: TGTGCCAGCAGCTTCCCGACCGGGAATGAGCAGTTCTTC.

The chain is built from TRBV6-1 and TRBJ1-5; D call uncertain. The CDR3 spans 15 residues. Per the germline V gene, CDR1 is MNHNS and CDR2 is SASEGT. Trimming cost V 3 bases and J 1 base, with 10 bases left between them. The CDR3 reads CASSEMPGSNQPQHF. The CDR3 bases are TGTGCCAGCAGTGAGATGCCGGGAAGCAATCAGCCCCAGCATTTT.

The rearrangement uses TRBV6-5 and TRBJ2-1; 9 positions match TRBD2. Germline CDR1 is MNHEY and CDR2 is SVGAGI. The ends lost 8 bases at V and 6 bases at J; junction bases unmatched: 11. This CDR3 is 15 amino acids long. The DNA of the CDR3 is TGTGCCAGCGGAACGTCGGCGGGGGGGCTCAATGAGCAGTTCTTC. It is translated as CASGTSAGGLNEQFF.

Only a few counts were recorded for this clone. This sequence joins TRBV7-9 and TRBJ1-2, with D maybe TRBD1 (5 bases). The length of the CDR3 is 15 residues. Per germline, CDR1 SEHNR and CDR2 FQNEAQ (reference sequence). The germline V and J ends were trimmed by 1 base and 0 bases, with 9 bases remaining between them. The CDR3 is CASSLDRGSNYGYTF. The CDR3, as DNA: TGTGCCAGCAGCTTAGATCGGGGGTCTAACTATGGCTACACCTTC.

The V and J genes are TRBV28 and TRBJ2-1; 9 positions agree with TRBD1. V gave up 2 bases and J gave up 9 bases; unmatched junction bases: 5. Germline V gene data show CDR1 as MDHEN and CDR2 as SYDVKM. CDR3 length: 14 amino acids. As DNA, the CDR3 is TGTGCCAGCAGTTTAGGGACAGGGAGGAGTGAGCAGTTCTTC. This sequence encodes CASSLGTGRSEQFF.